This T cell receptor beta chain is from a study of response to subunit inactivated influenza vaccine. General observations from the study: It was suggested by the authors that few new T cells are recruited by each seasonal influenza vaccination.

This clonotype has a handful of counts. Its antigen is not known. The V segment lost 1 base and the J segment 2 bases; nucleotides outside the gene matches: 9. The CDR3 contains 18 residues. The germline V gene has CDR1 SGHAT and CDR2 FQNNGV. TCRdb re-called the RT-PCR reads through MiXCR, storing one row per CDR3 protein. The sample lists 160,000 or so distinct CDR3 sequences, 11% occurring once. The chain recombines TRBV11-2 with TRBJ2-1; TRBD2 agrees at 9 bases. The sequence was collected from a man aged 45-65 years who received an inactivated influenza vaccine. The sequences come from non-naive T cells sorted from PBMCs, collected roughly 45 days after vaccination. The CDR3 protein is CASSLVGGGAPPYNEQFF. CDR3 in DNA: TGTGCCAGCAGCTTAGTTGGCGGGGGGGCCCCTCCCTACAATGAGCAGTTCTTC. Full variable domain (rest looked up from reference TRBV11-2 and TRBJ2-1): EAGVAQSPRYKIIEKRQSVAFWCNPISGHATLYWYQQILGQGPKLLIQFQNNGVVDDSQLPKDRFSAERLKGVDSTLKIQPAKLEDSAVYLCASSLVGGGAPPYNEQFFGPGTRLTVL.